This T cell receptor beta chain was retrieved from a study of T cells after yellow fever vaccination. For the study at large: With SMART-Seq v4 Ultra Low Input, the fractions containing low cell numbers were prepared.

Points from the study as a whole: Clonotype sharing between CD4 and CD8 compartments was small.

This clonotype was detected many times. Its antigen remains unidentified. TCRdb independently ran MiXCR on the 5' RACE reads; one entry per CDR3 protein. The data show some 320,000 distinct CDR3 sequences, over 8.5% seen once. The clonotype originates from a man younger than 35 who received the YFV17D yellow fever vaccine. Sequencing used CD4+ T cells sorted from PBMCs, obtained 45 days after the yellow fever booster vaccination.

The CDR3 spells CASSLTPRVEAFF. The CDR3 region has the DNA TGCGCCAGCAGCCTCACCCCGAGGGTTGAAGCTTTCTTT. The V call is TRBV5-1, the J call TRBJ1-1; D remains ambiguous. CDR1 SGHRS and CDR2 YFSETQ come from the germline V gene. The CDR3 loop spans 13 amino acids. V dropped 4 bases and J dropped 7 bases, with 14 bases sitting between them.